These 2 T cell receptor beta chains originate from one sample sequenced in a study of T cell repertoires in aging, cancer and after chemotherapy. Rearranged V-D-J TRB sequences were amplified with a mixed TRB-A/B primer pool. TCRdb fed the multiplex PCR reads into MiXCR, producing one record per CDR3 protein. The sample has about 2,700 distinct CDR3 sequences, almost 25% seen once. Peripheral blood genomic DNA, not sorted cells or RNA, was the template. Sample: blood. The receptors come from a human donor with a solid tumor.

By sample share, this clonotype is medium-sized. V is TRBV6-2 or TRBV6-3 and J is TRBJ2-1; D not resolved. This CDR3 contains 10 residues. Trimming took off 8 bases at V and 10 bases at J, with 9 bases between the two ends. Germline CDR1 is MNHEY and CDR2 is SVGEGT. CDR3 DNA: TGTGCCAGCGGGGTTCGCGAGCAGTTCTTC. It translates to CASGVREQFF.

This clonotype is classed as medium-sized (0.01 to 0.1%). The DNA for the CDR3 is TGTGCCTGGAGCCTATCCACCGGGGAGCTGTTTTTT. It specifies CAWSLSTGELFF. The V gene is TRBV30, the J gene TRBJ2-2, with D unresolved. V gave up 3 bases and J gave up 4 bases, with 6 bases separating them. This CDR3 region has 12 residues. Germline assignment: CDR1 GTSNPN and CDR2 SVGIG (reference sequence).